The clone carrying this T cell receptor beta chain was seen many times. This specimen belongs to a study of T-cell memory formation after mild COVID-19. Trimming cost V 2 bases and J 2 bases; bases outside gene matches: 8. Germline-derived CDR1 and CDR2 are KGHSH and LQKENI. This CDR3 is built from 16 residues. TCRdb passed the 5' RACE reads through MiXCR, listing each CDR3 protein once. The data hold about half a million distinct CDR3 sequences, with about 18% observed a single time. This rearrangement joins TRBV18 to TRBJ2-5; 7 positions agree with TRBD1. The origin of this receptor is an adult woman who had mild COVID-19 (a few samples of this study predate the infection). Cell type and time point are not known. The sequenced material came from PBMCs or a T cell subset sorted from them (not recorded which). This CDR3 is CASSPVTGAQQETQYF. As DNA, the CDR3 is TGTGCCAGCTCACCAGTTACAGGGGCGCAACAAGAGACCCAGTACTTC. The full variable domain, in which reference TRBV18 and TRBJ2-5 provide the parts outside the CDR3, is NAGVMQNPRHLVRRRGQEARLRCSPMKGHSHVYWYRQLPEEGLKFMVYLQKENIIDESGMPKERFSAEFPKEGPSILRIQQVVRGDSAAYFCASSPVTGAQQETQYFGPGTRLLVL.